This T cell receptor (beta chain) emerged from a study of shared clonotypes between healthy human individuals. Whole-study context: Researchers assigned three CD4 naive, three CD4 memory, two CD8 naive and one CD8 memory plate to each donor.

The germline CDR1 and CDR2 sequences are SNHLY and FYNNEI. With 10 bases clipped from V and 5 bases from J, the junction kept 8 bases outside the gene matches. The CDR3 is 13 amino acids. This table comes from immunoSEQ multiplex PCR, and its TCRdb copy is limited to in-frame clones, with some not included. Found here are millions of clones, 95% of them singletons; the top ten hold roughly 0.13%. This clonotype was sampled from a man between 18 and 29 years old in good health. The V and J genes are TRBV2 and TRBJ2-3, with 8 bases aligning to TRBD1. The sample taken for sequencing was naive CD4+ T cells sorted from blood. The subset: CD45RA+ positively selected. The CDR3 loop is CATSDRARDTQYF. The CDR3 DNA follows: TGTGCCACATCGGACAGGGCGAGAGATACGCAGTATTTT.